This T cell receptor beta chain was profiled in a study of T cell responses to AZD1222 COVID-19 vaccine. Overall study results and limits: Targeting of unmutated variant regions was reportedly seen in nearly half of spike-specific TCRs. Females outnumbered males among donors, who were mostly white British; clonal diversity was possibly underestimated. Repertoire sampling occurred only after the peak T cell response.

Clones were read by immunoSEQ multiplex PCR, and TCRdb kept only the in-frame ones, dropping some. In the table there are about 120,000 clones, 70% to 90% of which are singletons. A word on this clone: Antigen specificity is unknown.

The source is an adult in good health. The source material was peripheral blood, sampled on day 0 of AZD1222 vaccination.

CDR3 sequence reads: CASSQDPRAHTDTQYF. In nucleotides, the CDR3 is TGCGCCAGCAGCCAAGATCCGCGGGCCCACACAGATACGCAGTATTTT. The chain uses TRBV4-1 and TRBJ2-3; D may be TRBD2 (5 bases). The CDR3 contains 16 residues. In germline, CDR1 is MGHRA, CDR2 YSYEKL. Trimming removed 0 bases from V and 2 bases from J, with 12 bases in between.